This T cell receptor beta chain was obtained from a study of blood T cell repertoires in COVID-19. Methods used by the authors: Reference gene primer amplification gave nucleated cell count estimates. The protocol was immunoSEQ multiplex PCR, while the TCRdb copy is restricted to in-frame clones and leaves out a portion. V and J calls plus clone size are reproduced from that table; the DNA served to infer D and trimming. The sample lists under 250,000 clones, roughly 89% occurring once. CDR3 length: 14 residues. V shed 2 bases and J shed 1 base, with 8 bases lying between them. From germline, CDR1 is KGHSH and CDR2 LQKENI.

The chain links TRBV18 to TRBJ1-1; D gene unclear. The source material was peripheral blood. The clonotype originates from a woman between 40 and 55 years old who had recovered from COVID-19. The CDR3 nucleotides are TGTGCCAGCTCACCATCAGAGGGGAACACTGAAGCTTTCTTT. Its protein is CASSPSEGNTEAFF.